Listed here are 25 T cell receptor beta chains from one sample, sequenced in a study of vaccination and CD4 T cells after COVID-19. An Oncomine TCR Beta short-read assay was used to sequence the DNA from cultured CD4+ T cells. TCRdb fed the PCR reads into MiXCR, producing one record per CDR3 protein. The sample holds about 22,000 distinct CDR3 sequences, around a third seen once. Treatment of the sample: approximately nine-day PBMC culture with coronavirus spike peptide pools or control peptides (ViraFEST assay). Antigens for these TCRs are unknown. The sequenced sample was cultured CD4+ T cells from blood. The receptor source for this set is a human donor with COVID-19.

V is TRBV7-2 and J is TRBJ2-7; D might be TRBD1 (6 bases). The V end was cut by 2 bases, the J end by 3 bases, with 14 bases between. Germline V lookup: CDR1 SGHTA, CDR2 FQGNSA. CDR3 length: 15 residues. The CDR3 DNA reads TGTGCCAGCAGCTTACAGGGGCAGGTCGGCTACGAGCAGTACTTC. Translating gives CASSLQGQVGYEQYF.

J is TRBJ2-7 and V is TRBV5-1; a weak D match, TRBD1 (6 bases). The V gene lost 4 bases and the J gene lost 5 bases, with 10 bases spanning the gap. Per germline, CDR1 SGHRS and CDR2 YFSETQ. The CDR3 is made up of 12 amino acids. This chain's CDR3 is CASSNTGNEQYF. The CDR3 nucleotides read TGCGCCAGCAGCAACACAGGGAACGAGCAGTACTTC.

This clonotype is medium-sized (0.01 to 0.1%) in the sample. The chain is built from TRBV4-1 and TRBJ2-3, with a possible D match to TRBD2 (5 bases). Per germline, CDR1 MGHRA and CDR2 YSYEKL. The CDR3 totals 12 residues. V was shortened by 5 bases and J by 11 bases, with 14 bases between the two germline ends. CDR3 DNA sequence: TGCGCCAGCAGCTCGGACGGGGATCGGCAGTATTTT. Translation gives CASSSDGDRQYF.

The chain carries TRBV20-1 and TRBJ2-3, with D unclear. The germline V and J ends were trimmed by 1 base and 6 bases, with 8 bases remaining between them. This CDR3 spans 12 amino acids. Germline CDR1 is DFQATT and CDR2 is SNEGSKA (reference sequence). The CDR3, as DNA: TGCAGTGCTAGAGTCCCGGCGGATACGCAGTATTTT. Protein product: CSARVPADTQYF.

This clonotype has only a few counts. The chain combines TRBV11-2 with TRBJ2-5; the match to TRBD2 covers 12 bases. The length of the CDR3 is 17 residues. Per germline, CDR1 SGHAT and CDR2 FQNNGV. V shed 1 base and J 5 bases; nucleotides not matched to a gene: 8. CDR3 residues: CASSLGSSGGAYETQYF. CDR3 nucleotides: TGTGCCAGCAGCTTAGGGTCTAGCGGGGGGGCGTATGAGACCCAGTACTTC.

This clonotype was detected only a few times. V is TRBV27 and J is TRBJ1-2; no definite D call. Trimming left V 4 bases short and J 2 bases short, with 14 bases between. Germline V gene lookup returns CDR1 MNHEY and CDR2 SMNVEV (reference sequence). CDR3 length: 15 residues. CDR3 DNA sequence: TGTGCCAGCAGTTCTCTTGGGAGTACGAACTATGGCTACACCTTC. The encoded protein is CASSSLGSTNYGYTF.

The rearrangement joins TRBV7-8 to TRBJ2-7, with D unresolved. The CDR3 has 14 residues. Trimming pared 1 base from V and 0 bases from J, leaving 7 bases between. Germline-derived CDR1 and CDR2 are SGHVS and FQNEAQ. The CDR3 sequence is CASSLGHSSYEQYF. CDR3 DNA: TGTGCCAGCAGCTTAGGCCATAGCTCCTACGAGCAGTACTTC.

The CDR3 nucleotides are TGCGCCAGCAGCGCGGCGGCTAGCGGGGGGGCCTTAGAAGAGACCCAGTACTTC. Protein product: CASSAAASGGALEETQYF. The chain combines TRBV5-1 with TRBJ2-5; 12 bases line up with TRBD2. This CDR3 contains 18 residues. Looked up from germline, CDR1 is SGHRS and CDR2 is YFSETQ. The ends lost 4 bases at V and 3 bases at J; junction bases unmatched: 13.

In its sample, this clonotype was seen a few times. V usage is TRBV12-3 or TRBV12-4 and J usage is TRBJ2-5, with D possibly called TRBD1 or TRBD2 (6 bases each). The CDR3 runs to 14 residues. The V end lost 0 bases, the J end lost 6 bases, and 11 bases lay between the germline ends. This CDR3 is CASSLAGGGQTQYF. CDR3 in DNA: TGTGCCAGCAGTTTAGCAGGTGGGGGGCAGACCCAGTACTTC.

This clonotype was detected a few times. The chain recombines TRBV4-3 with TRBJ1-2; maybe TRBD1 (5 bases). The CDR3 has 16 amino acids. Trimming removed 1 base from V and 3 bases from J, with 15 bases in between. Per germline, CDR1 LGHNA and CDR2 YSLEER. The CDR3 DNA is TGCGCCAGCAGCCAAGGGGGACTAACAGAAGACTATGGCTACACCTTC. This translates into CASSQGGLTEDYGYTF.

The sample holds a few counts of this clonotype. The CDR3 DNA follows: TGCGCCAGCTCGACAGGGCAAGAGACCCAGTACTTC. It is translated as CASSTGQETQYF. This chain connects TRBV10-1 to TRBJ2-5; 7 bases map to TRBD1. Trimming at V came to 8 bases and at J to 2 bases, leaving 2 bases not matched to a gene. CDR1 and CDR2 from the germline V gene are WNHNN and SYGVQD (reference sequence). The CDR3 length is 12 residues.

The chain links TRBV7-9 to TRBJ2-7; 8 bases are shared with TRBD1. V dropped 5 bases and J dropped 6; count of bases not matched to a gene: 9. This CDR3 has 14 amino acids. CDR1 and CDR2 from the germline V gene are SEHNR and FQNEAQ (reference sequence). CDR3 sequence (DNA): TGTGCCAGCAGCCTTGGACAGGGCGAGGGCGAGCAGTACTTC. The encoded protein is CASSLGQGEGEQYF.

The chain uses TRBV29-1 and TRBJ1-6; TRBD1 might be the D (5 bases). Looked up from germline, CDR1 is SQVTM and CDR2 is ANQGSEA. The CDR3 length is 12 residues. The ends were cut back, 5 bases at V and 7 bases at J, with 9 bases in the middle. The DNA for the CDR3 is TGCAGCGTTCTTTCAGGGAATTCACCCCTCCACTTT. This sequence encodes CSVLSGNSPLHF.

This chain joins TRBV30 and TRBJ1-6; a possible D gene is TRBD1 (6 bases). Germline V gene lookup returns CDR1 GTSNPN and CDR2 SVGIG (reference sequence). V was pared by 5 bases and J by 10 bases, with 12 bases between. The CDR3 length is 12 residues. CDR3 sequence reads: CAWRGARSPLHF. CDR3 sequence (DNA): TGTGCCTGGCGGGGGGCGCGATCACCCCTCCACTTT.

This clonotype has only a few counts. The CDR3 coding sequence is TGTGCCAGCAGCTTAGGGACAGGGGCCAATCAGCCCCAGCATTTT. Amino acid sequence: CASSLGTGANQPQHF. V is TRBV11-2 and J is TRBJ1-5, with 9 positions matching TRBD1. Trimming at V came to 1 base and at J to 3 bases, leaving 1 base not matched to a gene. Germline values: CDR1 SGHAT, CDR2 FQNNGV. This CDR3 is built from 15 residues.

To note about this clonotype: The CDR3 does not close with the conserved phenylalanine or tryptophan, likely indicating a read error. The chain links TRBV20-1 to TRBJ2-7, with 8 bases identical to TRBD2. CDR1 and CDR2 from the germline V gene are DFQATT and SNEGSKA (reference sequence). After removal of 3 bases from V and 3 bases from J, the junction contained 16 bases not matched to a gene. The CDR3 spans 17 residues. The CDR3 DNA reads as TGCAGTGCTAGGCCCCTCGGGGTAGCGGGGAACAACTACGAGCAGTACTTG. It encodes CSARPLGVAGNNYEQYL.

The chain couples TRBV20-1 to TRBJ1-5, with TRBD1 as a possible D gene (5 bases). V lost 3 bases and J 9 bases, leaving 24 bases between the germline ends. The CDR3 covers 16 residues. CDR1 DFQATT and CDR2 SNEGSKA come from the germline V gene (reference sequence). CDR3 DNA: TGCAGTGCTAGGACCGCCGATCGACAGCCCTTAGGGCCCCAGCATTTT. Amino acid sequence: CSARTADRQPLGPQHF.

The rearrangement links TRBV20-1 to TRBJ1-2, with a possible D match to TRBD1 (5 bases). CDR1 and CDR2 from the germline V gene are DFQATT and SNEGSKA (reference sequence). The CDR3 is 16 amino acids. The ends were cut back, 1 base at V and 4 bases at J, with 19 bases in the middle. CDR3 DNA sequence: TGCAGTGCTAGAGGGGCGACAGCAAAAAGTCCCTATGGCTACACCTTC. Amino acids: CSARGATAKSPYGYTF.

This clonotype was seen only a few times. This chain connects TRBV6-5 to TRBJ2-1; 13 bases agree with TRBD2. CDR3 length: 19 amino acids. Germline lookup yields CDR1 MNHEY and CDR2 SVGAGI. The junction had 7 bases not matched to a gene; V was cut back by 2 bases and J by 0 bases. The CDR3 DNA sequence: TGTGCCAGCAGTTACCCAGGACTAGCGGGGGCTAGCTCCTACAATGAGCAGTTCTTC. Its translation: CASSYPGLAGASSYNEQFF.

The rearrangement links TRBV6-1 to TRBJ2-6; the D call may be TRBD1 or TRBD2 (5 bases each). The CDR3 runs 19 residues. Per the germline V gene, CDR1 is MNHNS and CDR2 is SASEGT. Between the trimmed V and J ends, which lost 0 bases and 2 bases, there was a span of 17 bases. CDR3 nucleotide sequence: TGTGCCAGCAGTGAAGCGCAGGGAGTATCTGCCCCTGGGGCCAACGTCCTGACTTTC. This gives the protein CASSEAQGVSAPGANVLTF.

The chain combines TRBV6-1 with TRBJ1-5; D is unclear. The CDR3 has 13 residues. Looked up from germline, CDR1 is MNHNS and CDR2 is SASEGT. V was clipped by 6 bases and J by 4 bases, with 10 bases between them. The CDR3 region has the DNA TGTGCCAGCAGCCAACGGGGTAATCAGCCCCAGCATTTT. It specifies CASSQRGNQPQHF.

The rearrangement joins TRBV20-1 to TRBJ2-5; 8 positions agree with TRBD2. This CDR3 has 13 amino acids. V lost 6 bases to trimming and J lost 8 bases; unmatched junction nucleotides: 11. Germline V gene sequence: CDR1 DFQATT, CDR2 SNEGSKA (reference sequence). CDR3 nucleotide sequence: TGCAGTGCCACTCCTAGCGGGCCGGGAACCCAGTACTTC. This sequence encodes CSATPSGPGTQYF.

The chain is built from TRBV2 and TRBJ2-3, with no clear D. Germline V gene data show CDR1 as SNHLY and CDR2 as FYNNEI. CDR3 size: 13 residues. The ends were cut back, 9 bases at V and 7 bases at J, with 17 bases in the middle. The CDR3 bases are TGTGCCAGTACCTGGCGCCTGGAAAATACGCAGTATTTT. Translation gives CASTWRLENTQYF.

This clonotype was picked up a small number of times. J is TRBJ2-1 and V is TRBV2, with 7 bases fitting TRBD1. CDR1 and CDR2 from the germline V gene are SNHLY and FYNNEI. V gave up 3 bases and J gave up 7 bases; unmatched junction bases: 0. The length of the CDR3 is 12 residues. The CDR3: CASSDRGNEQFF. CDR3 nucleotides: TGTGCCAGCAGTGACAGGGGGAATGAGCAGTTCTTC.

CDR3 loop: CASSLGGIVVGNTIYF. DNA for the CDR3: TGTGCCAGCAGCTTGGGGGGGATCGTTGTTGGAAACACCATATATTTT. The V gene is TRBV7-9, the J gene TRBJ1-3; weak D call: TRBD1 (5 bases). CDR1 and CDR2 (germline): SEHNR, FQNEAQ (reference sequence). The CDR3 length is 16 residues. Trimming shortened V by 3 bases and J by 3 bases, and 15 bases separated the two germline ends. Full variable domain (remainder filled in from reference TRBV7-9 and TRBJ1-3): DTGVSQNPRHKITKRGQNVTFRCDPISEHNRLYWYRQTLGQGPEFLTYFQNEAQLEKSRLLSDRFSAERPKGSFSTLEIQRTEQGDSAMYLCASSLGGIVVGNTIYFGEGSWLTVV.